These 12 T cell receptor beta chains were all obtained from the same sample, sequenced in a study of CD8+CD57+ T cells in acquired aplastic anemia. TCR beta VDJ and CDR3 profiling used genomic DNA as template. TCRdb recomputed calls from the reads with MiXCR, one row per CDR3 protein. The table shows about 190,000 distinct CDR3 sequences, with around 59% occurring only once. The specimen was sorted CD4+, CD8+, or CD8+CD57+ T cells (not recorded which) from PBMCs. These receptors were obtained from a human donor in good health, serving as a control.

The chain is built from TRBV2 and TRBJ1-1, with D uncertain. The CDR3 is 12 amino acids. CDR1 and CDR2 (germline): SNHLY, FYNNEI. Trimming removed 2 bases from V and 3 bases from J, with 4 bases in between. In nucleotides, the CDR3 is TGTGCCAGCAGTGAACATTACACTGAAGCTTTCTTT. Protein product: CASSEHYTEAFF.

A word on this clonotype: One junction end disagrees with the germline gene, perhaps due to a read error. The CDR3, as DNA: TGTGCCAGCAGCTTAGAGTTTCGGGACATCCCCTATTTT. This encodes CASSLEFRDIPYF. The chain is built from TRBV7-2 and TRBJ1-6; perhaps TRBD1 as D (6 bases). Germline V CDR1 and CDR2: SGHTA, FQGNSA. The CDR3 length is 13 residues.

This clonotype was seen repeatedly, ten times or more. The CDR3, as DNA: TGCGCCAGCAGCTTAAACCCAGGCATGAGAGATACGCAGTATTTT. The encoded protein is CASSLNPGMRDTQYF. The chain carries TRBV5-1 and TRBJ2-3, with D hard to call. V dropped 2 bases and J dropped 5 bases, with 15 bases sitting between them. The CDR3 is made up of 15 amino acids. Germline CDR1 is SGHRS and CDR2 is YFSETQ.

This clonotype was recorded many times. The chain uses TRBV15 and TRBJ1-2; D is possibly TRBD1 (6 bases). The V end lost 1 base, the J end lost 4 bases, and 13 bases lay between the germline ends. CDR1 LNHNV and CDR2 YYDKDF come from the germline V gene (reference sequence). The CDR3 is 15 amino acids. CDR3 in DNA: TGTGCCACCAGCAGAGTTGATGAGGGGGGCTATGGCTACACCTTC. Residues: CATSRVDEGGYGYTF. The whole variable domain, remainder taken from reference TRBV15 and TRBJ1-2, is DAMVIQNPRYQVTQFGKPVTLSCSQTLNHNVMYWYQQKSSQAPKLLFHYYDKDFNNEADTPDNFQSRRPNTSFCFLDIRSPGLGDTAMYLCATSRVDEGGYGYTFGSGTRLTVV.

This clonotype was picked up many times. The CDR3 loop is CASSEATDVHEQYF. CDR3 bases: TGTGCCAGCAGTGAAGCGACGGACGTCCACGAGCAGTACTTC. This chain joins TRBV6-1 and TRBJ2-7; no definite D call. Trimming removed 0 bases at V and 5 bases at J, with 11 bases between. Germline V CDR1 and CDR2: MNHNS, SASEGT. This CDR3 contains 14 residues.

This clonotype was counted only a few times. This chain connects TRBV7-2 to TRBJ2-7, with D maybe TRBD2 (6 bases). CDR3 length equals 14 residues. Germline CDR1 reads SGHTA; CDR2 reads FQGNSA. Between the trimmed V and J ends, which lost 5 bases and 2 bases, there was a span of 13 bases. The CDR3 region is CASSNLGRTYEQYF. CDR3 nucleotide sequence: TGTGCCAGCAGCAACCTTGGGAGGACCTACGAGCAGTACTTC.

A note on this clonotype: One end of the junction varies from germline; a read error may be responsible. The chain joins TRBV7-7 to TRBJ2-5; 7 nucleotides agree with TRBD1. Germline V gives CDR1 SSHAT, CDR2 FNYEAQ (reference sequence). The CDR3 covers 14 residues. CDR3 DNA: TGTGCTAGCAGCTCCCGGGACAGCCAAGAGACCCAGTACTTC. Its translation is CASSSRDSQETQYF.

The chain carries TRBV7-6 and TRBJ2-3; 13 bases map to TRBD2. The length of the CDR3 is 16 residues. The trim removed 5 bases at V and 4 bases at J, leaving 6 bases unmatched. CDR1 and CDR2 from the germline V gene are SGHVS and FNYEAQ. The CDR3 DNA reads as TGTGCCAGCAGCACTGGACTAGCGGGGGCGGCAGATACGCAGTATTTT. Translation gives CASSTGLAGAADTQYF.

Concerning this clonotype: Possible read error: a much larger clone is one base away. As DNA, the CDR3 is TGTGCCAGCTTACCACTAGGGTCCTACGAGCAGTACTTC. Translating it yields CASLPLGSYEQYF. The V and J genes are TRBV18 and TRBJ2-7, with D maybe TRBD2 (5 bases). CDR3 length equals 13 residues. Germline V gene sequence: CDR1 KGHSH, CDR2 LQKENI.

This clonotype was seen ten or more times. CDR3 amino acids: CASRTDAYEQYF. CDR3 nucleotide sequence: TGTGCCAGCAGGACCGATGCCTACGAGCAGTACTTC. The chain joins TRBV6-1 to TRBJ2-7; D is unresolved. Germline V gene sequence: CDR1 MNHNS, CDR2 SASEGT. Trimming shortened V by 6 bases and J by 2 bases, and 8 bases separated the two germline ends. The CDR3 is made up of 12 amino acids.

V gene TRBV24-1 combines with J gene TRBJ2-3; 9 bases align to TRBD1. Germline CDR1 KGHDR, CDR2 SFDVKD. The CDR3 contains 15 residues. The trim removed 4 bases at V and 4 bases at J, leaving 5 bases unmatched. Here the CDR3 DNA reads TGTGCCACCAGTGAGTCCGGGACAGGGTCAGATACGCAGTATTTT. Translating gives CATSESGTGSDTQYF.

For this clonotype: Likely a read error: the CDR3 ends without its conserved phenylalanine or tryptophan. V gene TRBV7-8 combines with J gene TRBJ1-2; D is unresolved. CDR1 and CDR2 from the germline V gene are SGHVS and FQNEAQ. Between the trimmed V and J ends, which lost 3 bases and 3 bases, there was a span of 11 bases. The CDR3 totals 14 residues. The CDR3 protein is CASSFRASDYGYTL. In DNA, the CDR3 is TGTGCCAGCAGCTTTAGGGCGTCGGACTATGGCTACACCCTC.